One and the same sample provided the 14 T cell receptor beta chains below, sequenced in a study of T cell responses to AZD1222 COVID-19 vaccine. This table comes from immunoSEQ multiplex PCR, and its TCRdb copy is limited to in-frame clones, with some not included. The sample carries 100,000 to 130,000 clones, about 90% recorded once. The sample in question was peripheral blood, obtained on day 0 of AZD1222 vaccination. The origin of the receptors is an adult in good health.

The J gene is TRBJ2-6, the V gene TRBV7-3; D uncertain. CDR3 length: 14 residues. V gave up 5 bases and J gave up 0 bases, with 5 bases separating them. Looked up from germline, CDR1 is SGHTA and CDR2 is FQGTGA. CDR3 sequence: CASSTTSGANVLTF. CDR3 nucleotide sequence: TGTGCCAGCAGCACGACCTCTGGGGCCAACGTCCTGACTTTC.

The V gene is TRBV28, the J gene TRBJ1-6; a possible D gene is TRBD1 (6 bases). This CDR3 contains 12 residues. Trimming removed 6 bases from V and 16 bases from J, with 16 bases in between. Per the germline V gene, CDR1 is MDHEN and CDR2 is SYDVKM. CDR3 nucleotides: TGTGCCAGCAGCTCGACAGGTTCGGAACTCCACTTT. It is translated as CASSSTGSELHF.

As concerns this clone: Germline is not matched at one junction end, which may reflect a read error. The gene calls are TRBV4-2 and TRBJ1-1; no reliable D call. The CDR3 is 15 residues long. Germline assignment: CDR1 LGHNA and CDR2 YNFKEQ. The DNA of the CDR3 is TGTGCCAGCAGCCAAAAGTTTGGGCAGAACCCTGAAGCTTTCTTT. Its translation: CASSQKFGQNPEAFF.

The chain uses TRBV24-1 and TRBJ2-5; 7 bases are shared with TRBD1. V lost 4 bases, J lost 2 bases, and 3 bases stayed unmatched. This CDR3 contains 14 residues. Per germline, CDR1 KGHDR and CDR2 SFDVKD. DNA for the CDR3: TGTGCCACCAGTGACTGGGACAGACAAGAGACCCAGTACTTC. Its protein is CATSDWDRQETQYF.

This chain's CDR3 is CASSEQGPGSEKLFF. CDR3 DNA sequence: TGTGCCAGCAGTGAGCAGGGGCCGGGTTCAGAAAAACTGTTTTTT. The V and J genes are TRBV2 and TRBJ1-4; tentatively, D is TRBD1 (6 bases). Germline V gives CDR1 SNHLY, CDR2 FYNNEI. This CDR3 region has 15 residues. The V end lost 3 bases, the J end lost 8 bases, and 16 bases lay between the germline ends.

V usage is TRBV7-9 and J usage is TRBJ1-2; TRBD1 might be the D (5 bases). The CDR3 spans 15 residues. V was shortened by 6 bases and J by 3 bases, with 17 bases between the two germline ends. Germline V lookup: CDR1 SEHNR, CDR2 FQNEAQ (reference sequence). CDR3 sequence reads: CASRPGGGSHYGYTF. The DNA for the CDR3 is TGTGCCAGCAGACCGGGGGGAGGGTCCCACTATGGCTACACCTTC.

This clone was detected only once. The V and J genes are TRBV7-9 and TRBJ2-1; D might be TRBD1 or TRBD2, each matching 5 bases. Trimming shortened V by 5 bases and J by 7 bases, and 21 bases separated the two germline ends. The CDR3 totals 16 residues. The germline V gene has CDR1 SEHNR and CDR2 FQNEAQ (reference sequence). The chain's CDR3 is CASSPRSLGTVNEQFF. The CDR3 DNA sequence: TGTGCCAGCAGCCCGAGGTCCCTTGGGACCGTGAATGAGCAGTTCTTC. The whole variable domain, remainder taken from reference TRBV7-9 and TRBJ2-1, is DTGVSQNPRHKITKRGQNVTFRCDPISEHNRLYWYRQTLGQGPEFLTYFQNEAQLEKSRLLSDRFSAERPKGSFSTLEIQRTEQGDSAMYLCASSPRSLGTVNEQFFGPGTRLTVL.

The V call is TRBV20-1, the J call TRBJ2-7; 9 bases agree with TRBD1. From germline, CDR1 is DFQATT and CDR2 SNEGSKA (reference sequence). Unmatched junction bases numbered 3, after V lost 6 bases and J lost 6 bases. This CDR3 has 11 residues. CDR3 sequence reads: CSAQTGGEQYF. CDR3 sequence (DNA): TGCAGTGCGCAGACAGGGGGCGAGCAGTACTTC.

The CDR3 protein is CASSLEGIGYTF. CDR3 in DNA: TGTGCCAGCAGCTTGGAAGGAATCGGCTACACCTTC. The chain joins TRBV5-5 to TRBJ1-2; D remains ambiguous. This CDR3 comprises 12 residues. Germline CDR1 reads SGHKS; CDR2 reads YYEKEE (reference sequence). Trimming left V 0 bases short and J 8 bases short, with 8 bases between.

With regard to this clone: Other DNA sequences in this specimen translate into the identical CDR3. The V and J genes are TRBV9 and TRBJ2-2, with D maybe TRBD1 (6 bases). The V gene's germline CDR1 is SGDLS and CDR2 YYNGEE. Trimming removed 5 bases at V and 1 base at J, with 6 bases between. The CDR3 length is 13 residues. The CDR3 here is CASRQGNTGELFF. In nucleotides, the CDR3 is TGTGCCAGCAGACAGGGGAACACCGGGGAGCTGTTTTTT. Supplemented by reference TRBV9 and TRBJ2-2, the full variable domain reads DSGVTQTPKHLITATGQRVTLRCSPRSGDLSVYWYQQSLDQGLQFLIQYYNGEERAKGNILERFSAQQFPDLHSELNLSSLELGDSALYFCASRQGNTGELFFGEGSRLTVL.

The J gene is TRBJ1-2, the V gene TRBV24-1, with TRBD1 as a possible D gene (5 bases). Germline CDR1 is KGHDR and CDR2 is SFDVKD. Trimming stripped 1 base from V and 0 bases from J, with 11 bases between. The CDR3 is 16 amino acids. The CDR3 sequence: CATSDLRQHTNYGYTF. In DNA form, the CDR3 reads TGTGCCACCAGTGATTTACGACAGCATACTAACTATGGCTACACCTTC.

This chain uses TRBV6-2 or TRBV6-3 with TRBJ2-5; 12 positions match TRBD2. Germline V gives CDR1 MNHEY, CDR2 SVGEGT. This CDR3 spans 16 amino acids. V shed 6 bases and J 2 bases; nucleotides not matched to a gene: 7. This CDR3 is CASSPGLAGLQETQYF. The CDR3, as DNA: TGTGCCAGCAGCCCCGGACTAGCGGGGTTACAAGAGACCCAGTACTTC.

The chain carries TRBV28 and TRBJ1-1, with D unclear. This CDR3 has 11 residues. V was clipped by 6 bases and J by 9 bases, with 11 bases between them. Germline CDR1 MDHEN, CDR2 SYDVKM. This CDR3 is CASRGAFQAFF. The DNA of the CDR3 is TGTGCCAGCAGGGGCGCTTTCCAAGCTTTCTTT.

CDR3 amino acids: CASSVRNTHRTQYF. For the CDR3, the DNA is TGTGCCAGCAGCGTTCGGAATACCCACCGGACGCAGTATTTT. This chain uses TRBV9 with TRBJ2-3; unclear D gene. V dropped 2 bases and J dropped 9 bases, with 16 bases sitting between them. Looked up from germline, CDR1 is SGDLS and CDR2 is YYNGEE. The CDR3 sequence is 14 residues long.